This entry describes one T cell receptor (beta chain). These data are taken from a study of blood T cell repertoires in COVID-19. Across the study: Samples taken during acute and convalescent COVID-19 were collected in the United States, Italy and Spain.

The assay was immunoSEQ multiplex PCR, and TCRdb's table has in-frame clones only and misses some. The sample has a few hundred thousand clones, around 80% seen once. The V and J ends lost 6 bases and 3 bases respectively, with 17 bases between them. The CDR3 runs 15 residues. The germline V gene encodes CDR1 SGHDN and CDR2 FVKESK. V usage is TRBV14 and J usage is TRBJ1-2; TRBD1 is a possible D gene (6 bases). Sequenced sample: peripheral blood. This TCR derives from a woman aged 80 or older with COVID-19, enrolled during active disease. CDR3 loop: CASSRRGGPDYGYTF. CDR3 nucleotide sequence: TGTGCCAGCAGTCGCCGCGGGGGGCCGGACTATGGCTACACCTTC.